The clone carrying this TCR beta chain came up many times. What it binds is not known. Trimming pared 6 bases from V and 1 base from J, leaving 9 bases between. Germline V gives CDR1 SNHLY, CDR2 FYNNEI. The CDR3 covers 13 residues. It was with unique molecular identifiers that the TCRbeta library was prepared. One entry per CDR3 protein results from TCRdb running MiXCR on the PCR reads. Seen here are almost 500,000 distinct CDR3 sequences, about 10% observed once, and the top ten hold around 2%. This entry comes from a study of T-cell reconstitution after alpha-beta-depleted transplantation in children. Study-level findings and limits: Where alpha-beta T cells came from about two months after transplant was reportedly several hundred expanded graft clones.

This chain uses TRBV2 with TRBJ1-1; tentatively, D is TRBD1 (5 bases). The sequence came from a child younger than 10 with inherited bone marrow failure, due to receive a stem cell transplant. The sample here was PBMCs, taken before TCRalphabeta/CD19-depleted stem cell transplant. This CDR3 reads CASRGTENTEAFF. DNA for the CDR3: TGTGCCAGCAGGGGGACGGAGAACACTGAAGCTTTCTTT.